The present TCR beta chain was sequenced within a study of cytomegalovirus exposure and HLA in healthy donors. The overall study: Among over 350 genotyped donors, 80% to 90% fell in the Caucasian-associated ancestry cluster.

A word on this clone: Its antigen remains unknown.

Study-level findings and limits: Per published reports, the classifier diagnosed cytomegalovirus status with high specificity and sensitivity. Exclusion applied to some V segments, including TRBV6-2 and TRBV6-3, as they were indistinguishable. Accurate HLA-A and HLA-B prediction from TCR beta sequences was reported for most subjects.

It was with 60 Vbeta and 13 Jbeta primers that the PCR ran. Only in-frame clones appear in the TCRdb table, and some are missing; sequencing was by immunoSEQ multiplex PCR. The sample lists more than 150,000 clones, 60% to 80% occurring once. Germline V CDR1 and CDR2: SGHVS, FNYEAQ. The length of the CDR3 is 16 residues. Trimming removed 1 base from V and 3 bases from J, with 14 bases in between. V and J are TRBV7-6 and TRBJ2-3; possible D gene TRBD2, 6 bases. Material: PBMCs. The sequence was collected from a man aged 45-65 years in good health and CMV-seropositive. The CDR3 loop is CASSLDGGARTDTQYF. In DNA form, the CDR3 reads TGTGCCAGCAGCTTAGACGGCGGGGCCAGGACAGATACGCAGTATTTT.